This paragraph covers one T cell receptor beta chain sequence. This entry comes from a study of T-cell reconstitution after alpha-beta-depleted transplantation in children. For TCRbeta, the library was prepared with unique molecular identifiers. One entry per CDR3 protein results from TCRdb running MiXCR on the PCR reads. The sample contains 450,000 to 600,000 distinct CDR3 sequences, about 18% of which appear only once. Trimming removed 3 bases from V and 5 bases from J, with 16 bases in between. CDR1 and CDR2 (germline): SEHNR, FQNEAQ (reference sequence). The CDR3 sequence is 15 residues long. Sequencing used PBMCs from the stem cell graft donor, obtained from the stem cell graft. This receptor was identified in a human donor who donated a stem cell graft to a child with acute lymphoblastic leukemia. The rearrangement links TRBV7-9 to TRBJ1-1; D is unclear. CDR3 residues: CASSFFKSLLTEAFF. In nucleotides, the CDR3 is TGTGCCAGCAGCTTCTTCAAATCCCTACTGACTGAAGCTTTCTTT.